Here is one T cell receptor (beta chain) with its context. Its antigen remains unknown. Generated by immunoSEQ multiplex PCR, the TCRdb table keeps only in-frame clones and is missing some. This table has 9,500 to 13,000 clones, nearly 95% appearing once. V was cut by 5 bases and J by 2 bases, with 18 bases left in between. This CDR3 has 16 residues. In germline, CDR1 is PRHDT, CDR2 FYEKMQ (reference sequence). The source of the sample is a study of graft-versus-host responses after intestinal transplantation. Study information: Following induction with anti-thymocyte globulin, all recipients were given tacrolimus and steroids for about 3 years. Study-level results: Allografts carried high graft-versus-host to host-versus-graft clonal ratios in patients having graft-donor T cell macrochimerism. Researchers found GvH clones in recipient marrow, and some showed up first in ileum or blood. With peak circulating GvH clone levels came an association with early post-transplant HvG declines.

This clonotype was sampled from a human patient who received an intestinal transplant, so some T cells may come from the graft donor. The V call is TRBV13, the J call TRBJ1-1, with D possibly being TRBD1 (5 bases). The material sequenced was PBMCs, taken approximately 40 days after intestinal transplantation. CDR3: CASSPQGQIVNTEAFF. As DNA, the CDR3 is TGTGCCAGCAGCCCGCAGGGCCAAATAGTAAACACTGAAGCTTTCTTT.